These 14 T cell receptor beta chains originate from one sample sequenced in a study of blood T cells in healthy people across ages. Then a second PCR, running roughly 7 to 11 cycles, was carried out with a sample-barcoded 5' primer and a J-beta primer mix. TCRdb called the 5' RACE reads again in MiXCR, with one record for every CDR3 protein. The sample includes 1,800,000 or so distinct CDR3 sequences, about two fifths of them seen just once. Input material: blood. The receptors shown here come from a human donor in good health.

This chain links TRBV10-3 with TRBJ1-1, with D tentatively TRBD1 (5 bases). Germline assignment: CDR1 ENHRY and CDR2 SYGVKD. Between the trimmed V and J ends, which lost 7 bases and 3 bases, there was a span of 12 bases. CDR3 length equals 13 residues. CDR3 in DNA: TGTGCCATCACCGTGGGGGAGGACACTGAAGCTTTCTTT. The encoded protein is CAITVGEDTEAFF.

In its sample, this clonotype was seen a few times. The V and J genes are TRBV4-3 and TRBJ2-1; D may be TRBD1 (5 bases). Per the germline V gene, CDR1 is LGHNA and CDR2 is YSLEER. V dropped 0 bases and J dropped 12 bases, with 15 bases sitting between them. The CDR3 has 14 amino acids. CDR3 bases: TGCGCCAGCAGCCAAGATAGTGAGTGGGGCGGGCAGTTCTTC. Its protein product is CASSQDSEWGGQFF.

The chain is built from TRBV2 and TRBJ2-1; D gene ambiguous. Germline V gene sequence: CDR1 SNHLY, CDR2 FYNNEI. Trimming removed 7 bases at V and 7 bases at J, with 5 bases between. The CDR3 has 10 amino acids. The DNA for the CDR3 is TGTGCCAGCAAGGTGAATGAGCAGTTCTTC. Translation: CASKVNEQFF.

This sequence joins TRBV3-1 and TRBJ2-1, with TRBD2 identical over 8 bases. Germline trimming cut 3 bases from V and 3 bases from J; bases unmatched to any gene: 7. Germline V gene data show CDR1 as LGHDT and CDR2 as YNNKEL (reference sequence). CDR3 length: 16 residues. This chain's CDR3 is CASSQRGGGNYNEQFF. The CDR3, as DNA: TGTGCCAGCAGCCAGCGAGGCGGGGGGAACTACAATGAGCAGTTCTTC.

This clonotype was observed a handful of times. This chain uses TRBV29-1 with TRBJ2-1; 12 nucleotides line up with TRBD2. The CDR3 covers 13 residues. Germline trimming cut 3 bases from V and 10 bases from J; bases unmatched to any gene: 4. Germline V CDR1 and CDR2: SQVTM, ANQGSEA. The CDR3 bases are TGCAGCGTTGAGACTAGCGGGGGTCCCGAGCAGTTCTTC. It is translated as CSVETSGGPEQFF.

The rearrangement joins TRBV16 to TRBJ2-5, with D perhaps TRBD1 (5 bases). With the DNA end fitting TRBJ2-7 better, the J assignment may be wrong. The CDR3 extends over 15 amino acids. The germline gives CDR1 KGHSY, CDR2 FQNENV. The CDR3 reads CASSQSWGSSYEQYF. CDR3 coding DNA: TGTGCCAGCAGCCAATCTTGGGGCAGTTCCTACGAGCAGTACTTC.

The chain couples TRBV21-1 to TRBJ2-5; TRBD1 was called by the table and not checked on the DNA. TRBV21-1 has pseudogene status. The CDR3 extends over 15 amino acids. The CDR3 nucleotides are TGTGCCAGCATCGTATCCGGGACAGATAAAGAGACCCAGTACTTC. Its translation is CASIVSGTDKETQYF.

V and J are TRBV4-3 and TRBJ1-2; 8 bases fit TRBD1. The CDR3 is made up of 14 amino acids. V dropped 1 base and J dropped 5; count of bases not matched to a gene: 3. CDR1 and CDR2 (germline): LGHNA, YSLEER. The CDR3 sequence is CASSQAGGAYGYTF. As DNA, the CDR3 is TGCGCCAGCAGCCAAGCAGGGGGCGCTTATGGCTACACCTTC.

CDR3 nucleotide sequence: TGCGCCAGCAGCTTGGAAATACCGCCTAATTCACCCCTCCACTTT. Translating gives CASSLEIPPNSPLHF. V usage is TRBV5-1 and J usage is TRBJ1-6; D not resolved. The CDR3 consists of 15 residues. Per germline, CDR1 SGHRS and CDR2 YFSETQ. V lost 0 bases, J lost 6 bases, and 10 bases lay in between. Full variable domain (remainder filled in from reference TRBV5-1 and TRBJ1-6): KAGVTQTPRYLIKTRGQQVTLSCSPISGHRSVSWYQQTPGQGLQFLFEYFSETQRNKGNFPGRFSGRQFSNSRSEMNVSTLELGDSALYLCASSLEIPPNSPLHFGNGTRLTVT.

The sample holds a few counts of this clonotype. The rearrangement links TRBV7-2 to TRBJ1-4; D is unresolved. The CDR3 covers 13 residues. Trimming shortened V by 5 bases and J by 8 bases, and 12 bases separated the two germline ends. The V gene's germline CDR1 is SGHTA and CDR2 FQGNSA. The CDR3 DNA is TGTGCCAGCAGCCCCCATGGCCTCGAAAAACTGTTTTTT. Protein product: CASSPHGLEKLFF.

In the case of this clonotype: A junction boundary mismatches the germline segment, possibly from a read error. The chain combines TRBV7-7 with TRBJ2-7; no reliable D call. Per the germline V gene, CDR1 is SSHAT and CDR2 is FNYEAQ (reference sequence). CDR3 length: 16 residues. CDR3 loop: CASSLGTAGQYDRQYF. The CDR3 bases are TGTGCTAGCAGCTTAGGAACGGCAGGTCAATACGATCGGCAGTACTTC.

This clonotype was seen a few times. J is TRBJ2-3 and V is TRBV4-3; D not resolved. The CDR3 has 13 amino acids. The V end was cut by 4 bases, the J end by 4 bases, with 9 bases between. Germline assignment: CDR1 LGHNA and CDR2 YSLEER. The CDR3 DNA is TGCGCCAGCAGCCCAGTCGAGGCAGATACGCAGTATTTT. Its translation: CASSPVEADTQYF.

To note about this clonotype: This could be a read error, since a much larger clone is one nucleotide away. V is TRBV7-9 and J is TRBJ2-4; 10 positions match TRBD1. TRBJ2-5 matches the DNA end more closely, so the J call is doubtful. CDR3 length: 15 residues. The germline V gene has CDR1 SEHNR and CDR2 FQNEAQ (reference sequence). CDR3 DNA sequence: TGTGCCAACAGCTACGGACAGGGGGTACAAGAGACCCAGTACTTC. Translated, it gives CANSYGQGVQETQYF.

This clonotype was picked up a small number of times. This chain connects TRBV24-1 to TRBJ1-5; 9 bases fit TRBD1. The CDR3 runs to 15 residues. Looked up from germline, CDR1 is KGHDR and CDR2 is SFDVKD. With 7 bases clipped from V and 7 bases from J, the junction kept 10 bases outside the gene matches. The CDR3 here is CATSPTGQGYQPQHF. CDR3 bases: TGTGCCACCAGCCCGACGGGACAGGGATACCAGCCCCAGCATTTT.